These 18 T cell receptor beta chains share one sample of origin, sequenced in a study of blood T cell repertoires in COVID-19. Sequencing used immunoSEQ multiplex PCR; TCRdb keeps in-frame clones, though not all of them. Of approximately 270,000 clones in the sample, approximately 85% were seen once. Sequenced: PBMCs or T cells enriched from blood (not recorded which). Receptor source: a woman between 50 and 59 years old who had recovered from COVID-19.

This chain joins TRBV27 and TRBJ2-1; TRBD2 agrees at 7 bases. Germline V gene data show CDR1 as MNHEY and CDR2 as SMNVEV (reference sequence). The CDR3 runs to 17 residues. With 5 bases clipped from V and 9 bases from J, the junction kept 19 bases outside the gene matches. For the CDR3, the DNA is TGTGCCAGCAGTCAGACCTCCCTCTGGCGGGAGTTTGTTGAGCAGTTCTTC. Its protein is CASSQTSLWREFVEQFF.

V gene TRBV4-1 combines with J gene TRBJ2-3; D possibly corresponds to TRBD2 (6 bases). This CDR3 spans 13 amino acids. The germline CDR1 and CDR2 sequences are MGHRA and YSYEKL. The ends were cut back, 8 bases at V and 2 bases at J, with 11 bases in the middle. The CDR3 region is CASEPGDTDTQYF. The CDR3 DNA is TGCGCCAGCGAGCCGGGGGACACAGATACGCAGTATTTT.

This clone was seen only once. This chain links TRBV5-6 with TRBJ2-5; D gene ambiguous. Germline CDR1 SGHDT, CDR2 YYEEEE. Deletions cut 1 base from V and 5 bases from J, with 12 bases between. The CDR3 is 14 residues long. The CDR3 sequence is CASSLTRRRETQYF. For the CDR3, the DNA is TGTGCCAGCAGCTTGACCAGGCGTAGGGAGACCCAGTACTTC.

This sequence joins TRBV2 and TRBJ1-2; tentative D call: TRBD1 (6 bases). V was clipped by 2 bases and J by 4 bases, with 11 bases between them. This CDR3 has 14 residues. The germline CDR1 and CDR2 sequences are SNHLY and FYNNEI. CDR3 nucleotide sequence: TGTGCCAGCAGTGAACAGGGGCTCTCCTATGGCTACACCTTC. Translated: CASSEQGLSYGYTF. The full variable domain, rest sourced from reference TRBV2 and TRBJ1-2, is EPEVTQTPSHQVTQMGQEVILRCVPISNHLYFYWYRQILGQKVEFLVSFYNNEISEKSEIFDDQFSVERPDGSNFTLKIRSTKLEDSAMYFCASSEQGLSYGYTFGSGTRLTVV.

The rearrangement joins TRBV6-4 to TRBJ1-2, with a tentative D call TRBD1 (5 bases). Germline V gives CDR1 MRHNA, CDR2 SNTAGT. This CDR3 is 16 amino acids long. Trimming took 0 bases from V and 4 from J, leaving 15 bases between them. CDR3 DNA sequence: TGTGCCAGCAGTGACTCTGGCCAGGGATCCGGCTATGGCTACACCTTC. Protein: CASSDSGQGSGYGYTF.

This clone was detected a few times. V usage is TRBV28 and J usage is TRBJ2-5, with 10 bases matching TRBD2. V shed 5 bases, J shed 2 bases, and the junction held 5 bases outside the gene matches. The CDR3 spans 15 residues. The V gene's germline CDR1 is MDHEN and CDR2 SYDVKM. The CDR3 protein is CASSPGLALQETQYF. CDR3 coding DNA: TGTGCCAGCAGTCCGGGACTAGCGCTGCAAGAGACCCAGTACTTC. Complete variable domain (other parts from reference TRBV28 and TRBJ2-5): DVKVTQSSRYLVKRTGEKVFLECVQDMDHENMFWYRQDPGLGLRLIYFSYDVKMKEKGDIPEGYSVSREKKERFSLILESASTNQTSMYLCASSPGLALQETQYFGPGTRLLVL.

Only a few counts were recorded for this clone. The sample has other DNA sequences that encode this CDR3 too. The chain carries TRBV5-1 and TRBJ2-3, with 9 bases identical to TRBD2. The germline V gene has CDR1 SGHRS and CDR2 YFSETQ. After removal of 0 bases from V and 0 bases from J, the junction contained 2 bases not matched to a gene. There are 16 residues in the CDR3. The CDR3 DNA is TGCGCCAGCAGCTTGGGACTAGCGGAGAGCACAGATACGCAGTATTTT. Protein sequence: CASSLGLAESTDTQYF.

This chain joins TRBV3-1 (or the pseudogene TRBV3-2) and TRBJ2-7, with 8 positions matching TRBD2. Germline V gene data show CDR1 as LGHDT and CDR2 as YNNKEL (reference sequence). V shed 6 bases and J 2 bases; nucleotides not matched to a gene: 9. The CDR3 sequence is 15 residues long. The CDR3: CASSPTQRETYEQYF. Written as DNA, the CDR3 is TGTGCCAGCAGTCCTACGCAGCGGGAGACCTACGAGCAGTACTTC.

This sequence joins TRBV28 and TRBJ1-4; 8 bases agree with TRBD1. V lost 5 bases to trimming and J lost 4 bases; unmatched junction nucleotides: 6. This CDR3 comprises 15 residues. Germline V gene data show CDR1 as MDHEN and CDR2 as SYDVKM. In nucleotides, the CDR3 is TGTGCCAGCAGTCGAAACGGACAGGGTAATGAAAAACTGTTTTTT. This translates into CASSRNGQGNEKLFF.

The chain has TRBV18 and TRBJ1-5; the match to TRBD1 covers 8 bases. Per germline, CDR1 KGHSH and CDR2 LQKENI. V lost 2 bases, J lost 2 bases, and 5 bases stayed unmatched. CDR3 size: 16 residues. For the CDR3, the DNA is TGTGCCAGCTCACCAGACAGGGGCAAAGGCAATCAGCCCCAGCATTTT. Its translation: CASSPDRGKGNQPQHF.

The V call is TRBV29-1, the J call TRBJ2-5; 8 bases fit TRBD1. V shed 2 bases and J 1 base; nucleotides not matched to a gene: 6. Germline lookup yields CDR1 SQVTM and CDR2 ANQGSEA. There are 15 residues in the CDR3. The CDR3 sequence is CSVELQGALQETQYF. The CDR3 coding sequence is TGCAGCGTTGAATTGCAGGGGGCTCTCCAAGAGACCCAGTACTTC.

This chain joins TRBV2 and TRBJ2-5, with a possible D match to TRBD2 (6 bases). Germline CDR1 SNHLY, CDR2 FYNNEI. V was shortened by 6 bases and J by 5 bases, with 16 bases between the two germline ends. The CDR3 is made up of 14 amino acids. CDR3 sequence reads: CASRGDWARETQYF. CDR3 DNA: TGTGCCAGCAGGGGGGACTGGGCTCGGGAGACCCAGTACTTC.

The V call is TRBV7-9, the J call TRBJ2-5; TRBD2 agrees at 7 bases. J was trimmed by 4 bases and V by 5 bases; bases with no gene match: 16. The CDR3 has 17 residues. CDR1 and CDR2 from the germline V gene are SEHNR and FQNEAQ (reference sequence). CDR3 amino acids: CASSQALQWGGGETQYF. In DNA form, the CDR3 reads TGTGCCAGCAGCCAAGCCCTCCAGTGGGGGGGTGGAGAGACCCAGTACTTC.

The chain combines TRBV14 with TRBJ1-5, with 9 bases fitting TRBD1. Germline lookup yields CDR1 SGHDN and CDR2 FVKESK. V lost 0 bases, J lost 6 bases, and 9 bases stayed unmatched. CDR3 size: 17 residues. The CDR3: CASSQDPPGQGGQPQHF. In DNA, the CDR3 is TGTGCCAGCAGCCAAGACCCTCCGGGACAGGGAGGTCAGCCCCAGCATTTT.

The rearrangement joins TRBV7-2 to TRBJ2-2; D is unclear. The V gene's germline CDR1 is SGHTA and CDR2 FQGNSA. This CDR3 region has 14 residues. V was clipped by 1 base and J by 4 bases, with 7 bases between them. In nucleotides, the CDR3 is TGTGCCAGCAGCTTAGAGTTCGGCACCGGGGAGCTGTTTTTT. This codes for CASSLEFGTGELFF. The full variable domain, with the rest looked up from reference TRBV7-2 and TRBJ2-2, is GAGVSQSPSNKVTEKGKDVELRCDPISGHTALYWYRQSLGQGLEFLIYFQGNSAPDKSGLPSDRFSAERTGGSVSTLTIQRTQQEDSAVYLCASSLEFGTGELFFGEGSRLTVL.

The chain carries TRBV6-4 and TRBJ1-2; D is unresolved. In germline, CDR1 is MRHNA, CDR2 SNTAGT. Trimming left V 5 bases short and J 4 bases short, with 14 bases between. This CDR3 is 14 amino acids long. Here the CDR3 DNA reads TGTGCCAGCAGTTCCGGGTTATTTAGCTATGGCTACACCTTC. This sequence encodes CASSSGLFSYGYTF.

Written as DNA, the CDR3 is TGTGCCAGCAGCCGGACAGGGGGGCCCGATCAGCCCCAGCATTTT. Its protein product is CASSRTGGPDQPQHF. The gene calls are TRBV3-1 (or the pseudogene TRBV3-2) and TRBJ1-5; 10 nucleotides align to TRBD1. Germline V CDR1 and CDR2: LGHDT, YNNKEL (reference sequence). J was trimmed by 5 bases and V by 4 bases; bases with no gene match: 5. The CDR3 length is 15 residues.

The V and J genes are TRBV24-1 and TRBJ2-1; tentatively, D is TRBD2 (5 bases). The ends were cut back, 9 bases at V and 2 bases at J, with 13 bases in the middle. The length of the CDR3 is 14 residues. Looked up from germline, CDR1 is KGHDR and CDR2 is SFDVKD. DNA for the CDR3: TGTGCCACCGCTAGCCAGTCGACCTACAATGAGCAGTTCTTC. It yields the protein CATASQSTYNEQFF.